This T cell receptor beta chain comes out of a study of blood T cell repertoires in COVID-19. Study as a whole: Researchers got acute and convalescent COVID-19 samples from the United States, Italy and Spain. PBMCs, B-cell-depleted T cells, or T cells were the source of the cDNA or gDNA that made up the material.

Trimming removed 6 bases from V and 4 bases from J, with 12 bases in between. The CDR3 extends over 13 amino acids. Germline V lookup: CDR1 SNHLY, CDR2 FYNNEI. Authors' analysis steps: From reference gene primer amplification, estimates of nucleated cell counts were derived. The table came from immunoSEQ multiplex PCR; TCRdb's copy has only in-frame clones and leaves some out. The DNA was the basis for D and trimming; V, J and clone size are from that table. The sample lists more than 150,000 clones, about 90% seen once, with 2.5% in the top ten. The J gene is TRBJ1-2, the V gene TRBV2; the D gene is possibly TRBD1 (6 bases). The receptor's source is a man aged 40-49 years with active or convalescent COVID-19. Sequencing was performed on peripheral blood. In DNA, the CDR3 is TGTGCCAGCAGCCAACAGGGCCTCTATGGCTACACCTTC. Translated: CASSQQGLYGYTF.